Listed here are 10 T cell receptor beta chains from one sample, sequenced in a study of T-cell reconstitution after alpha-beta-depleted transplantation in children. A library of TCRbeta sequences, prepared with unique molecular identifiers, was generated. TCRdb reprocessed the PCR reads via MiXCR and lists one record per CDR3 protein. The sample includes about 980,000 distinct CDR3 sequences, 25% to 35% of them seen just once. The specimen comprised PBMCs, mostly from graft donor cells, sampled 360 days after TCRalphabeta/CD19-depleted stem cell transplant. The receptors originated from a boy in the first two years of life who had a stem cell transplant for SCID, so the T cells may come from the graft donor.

CDR3 region: CASSNPTGISTDTQYF. The CDR3 nucleotides are TGTGCCAGCTCAAACCCCACAGGGATCAGCACAGATACGCAGTATTTT. The chain links TRBV18 to TRBJ2-3, with TRBD1 as a possible D gene (6 bases). CDR1 KGHSH and CDR2 LQKENI come from the germline V gene. V dropped 5 bases and J dropped 0 bases, with 15 bases sitting between them. The CDR3 is 16 residues long.

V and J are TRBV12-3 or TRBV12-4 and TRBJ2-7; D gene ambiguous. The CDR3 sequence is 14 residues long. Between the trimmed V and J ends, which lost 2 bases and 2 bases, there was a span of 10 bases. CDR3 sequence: CASSLLGATYEQYF. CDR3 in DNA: TGTGCCAGCAGTTTACTCGGCGCAACCTACGAGCAGTACTTC.

The CDR3 protein is CASSLAYRVINTGELFF. CDR3 nucleotides: TGTGCCAGCAGCTTAGCGTACAGGGTTATTAACACCGGGGAGCTGTTTTTT. V is TRBV7-2 and J is TRBJ2-2; D perhaps matches TRBD1 (6 bases). Germline lookup yields CDR1 SGHTA and CDR2 FQGNSA. The CDR3 totals 17 residues. V was trimmed by 0 bases and J by 2 bases, leaving 13 bases between them.

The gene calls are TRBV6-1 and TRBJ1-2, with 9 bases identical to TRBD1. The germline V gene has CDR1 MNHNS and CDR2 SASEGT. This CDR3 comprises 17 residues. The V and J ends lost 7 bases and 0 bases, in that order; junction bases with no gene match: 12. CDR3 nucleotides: TGTGCCAGCAACCTACCGGGACAGGGTCGGACTAACTATGGCTACACCTTC. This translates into CASNLPGQGRTNYGYTF.

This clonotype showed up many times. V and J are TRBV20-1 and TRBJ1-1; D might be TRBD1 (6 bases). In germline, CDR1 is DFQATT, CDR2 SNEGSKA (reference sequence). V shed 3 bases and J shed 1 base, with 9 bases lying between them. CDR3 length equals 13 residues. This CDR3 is CSARNRANTEAFF. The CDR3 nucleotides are TGCAGTGCTAGGAACAGGGCGAACACTGAAGCTTTCTTT.

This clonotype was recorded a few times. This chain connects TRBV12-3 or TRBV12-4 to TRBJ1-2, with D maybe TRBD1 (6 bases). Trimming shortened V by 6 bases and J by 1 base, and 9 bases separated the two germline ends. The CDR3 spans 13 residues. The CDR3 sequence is CASRVDSNYGYTF. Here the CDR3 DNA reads TGTGCCAGCAGGGTGGACAGTAACTATGGCTACACCTTC.

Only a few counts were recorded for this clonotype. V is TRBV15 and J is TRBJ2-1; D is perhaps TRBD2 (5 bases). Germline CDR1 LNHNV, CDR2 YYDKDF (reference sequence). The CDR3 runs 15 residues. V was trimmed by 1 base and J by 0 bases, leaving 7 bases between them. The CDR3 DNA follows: TGTGCCACCAGCAGAGTAACTAGCTCCTACAATGAGCAGTTCTTC. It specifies CATSRVTSSYNEQFF. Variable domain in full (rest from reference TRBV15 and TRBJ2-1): DAMVIQNPRYQVTQFGKPVTLSCSQTLNHNVMYWYQQKSSQAPKLLFHYYDKDFNNEADTPDNFQSRRPNTSFCFLDIRSPGLGDTAMYLCATSRVTSSYNEQFFGPGTRLTVL.

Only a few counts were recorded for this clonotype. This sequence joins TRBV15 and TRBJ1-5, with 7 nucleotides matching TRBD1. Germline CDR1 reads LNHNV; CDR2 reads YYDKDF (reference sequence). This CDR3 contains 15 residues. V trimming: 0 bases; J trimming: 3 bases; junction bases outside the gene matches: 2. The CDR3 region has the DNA TGTGCCACCAGCAGAGATCAGGGGGTCAATCAGCCCCAGCATTTT. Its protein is CATSRDQGVNQPQHF.

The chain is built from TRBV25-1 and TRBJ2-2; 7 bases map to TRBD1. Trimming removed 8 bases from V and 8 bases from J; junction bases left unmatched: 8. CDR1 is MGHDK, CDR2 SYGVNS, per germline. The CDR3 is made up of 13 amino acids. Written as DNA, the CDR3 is TGTGCCAGCCAGCGACAGGGTATGGGGGAGCTGTTTTTT. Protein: CASQRQGMGELFF.

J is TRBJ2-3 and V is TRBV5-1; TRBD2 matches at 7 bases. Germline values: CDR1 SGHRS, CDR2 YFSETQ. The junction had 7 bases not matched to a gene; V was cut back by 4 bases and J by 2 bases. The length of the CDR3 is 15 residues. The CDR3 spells CASSPGAGVTDTQYF. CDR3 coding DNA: TGCGCCAGCAGCCCCGGGGCGGGAGTCACAGATACGCAGTATTTT. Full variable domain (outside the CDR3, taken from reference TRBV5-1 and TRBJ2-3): KAGVTQTPRYLIKTRGQQVTLSCSPISGHRSVSWYQQTPGQGLQFLFEYFSETQRNKGNFPGRFSGRQFSNSRSEMNVSTLELGDSALYLCASSPGAGVTDTQYFGPGTRLTVL.